The clone carrying this TCR beta chain was seen a single time. The source of the sample is a study of T cells in tumors after PD-1 blockade. This CDR3 is 14 amino acids long. V lost 5 bases to trimming and J lost 4 bases; unmatched junction nucleotides: 7. CDR1 and CDR2 from the germline V gene are SGHNT and YYREEE (reference sequence). The assay was immunoSEQ multiplex PCR, and TCRdb's table has in-frame clones only and misses some. Among roughly 4,200 clones listed, around two thirds were seen once. The specimen comprised tumor tissue, sampled before anti-PD-1 treatment. The TCR was taken from a human donor with basal cell carcinoma. The chain joins TRBV5-4 to TRBJ1-2; 8 bases are shared with TRBD1. This chain's CDR3 is CASSISGGVYGYTF. The CDR3 DNA sequence: TGTGCCAGCAGTATATCAGGGGGCGTCTATGGCTACACCTTC.